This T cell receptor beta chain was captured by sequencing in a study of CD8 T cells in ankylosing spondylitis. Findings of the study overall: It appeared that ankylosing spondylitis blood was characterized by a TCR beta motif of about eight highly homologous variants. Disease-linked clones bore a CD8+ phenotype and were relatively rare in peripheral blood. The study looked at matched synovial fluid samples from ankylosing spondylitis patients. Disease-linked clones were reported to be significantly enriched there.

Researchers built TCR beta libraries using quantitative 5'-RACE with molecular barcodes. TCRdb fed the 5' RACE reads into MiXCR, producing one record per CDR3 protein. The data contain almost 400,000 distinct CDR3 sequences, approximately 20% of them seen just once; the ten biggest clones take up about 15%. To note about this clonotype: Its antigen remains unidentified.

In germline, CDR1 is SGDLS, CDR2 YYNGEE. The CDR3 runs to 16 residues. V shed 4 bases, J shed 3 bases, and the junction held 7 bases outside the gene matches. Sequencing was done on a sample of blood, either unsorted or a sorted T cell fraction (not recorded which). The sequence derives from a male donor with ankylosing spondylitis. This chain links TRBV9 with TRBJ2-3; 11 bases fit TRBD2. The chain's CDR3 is CASSPRLAGRTDTQYF. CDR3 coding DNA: TGTGCCAGCAGCCCGAGACTAGCGGGAAGGACAGATACGCAGTATTTT. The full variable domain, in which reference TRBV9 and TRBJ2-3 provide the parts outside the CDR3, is DSGVTQTPKHLITATGQRVTLRCSPRSGDLSVYWYQQSLDQGLQFLIQYYNGEERAKGNILERFSAQQFPDLHSELNLSSLELGDSALYFCASSPRLAGRTDTQYFGPGTRLTVL.